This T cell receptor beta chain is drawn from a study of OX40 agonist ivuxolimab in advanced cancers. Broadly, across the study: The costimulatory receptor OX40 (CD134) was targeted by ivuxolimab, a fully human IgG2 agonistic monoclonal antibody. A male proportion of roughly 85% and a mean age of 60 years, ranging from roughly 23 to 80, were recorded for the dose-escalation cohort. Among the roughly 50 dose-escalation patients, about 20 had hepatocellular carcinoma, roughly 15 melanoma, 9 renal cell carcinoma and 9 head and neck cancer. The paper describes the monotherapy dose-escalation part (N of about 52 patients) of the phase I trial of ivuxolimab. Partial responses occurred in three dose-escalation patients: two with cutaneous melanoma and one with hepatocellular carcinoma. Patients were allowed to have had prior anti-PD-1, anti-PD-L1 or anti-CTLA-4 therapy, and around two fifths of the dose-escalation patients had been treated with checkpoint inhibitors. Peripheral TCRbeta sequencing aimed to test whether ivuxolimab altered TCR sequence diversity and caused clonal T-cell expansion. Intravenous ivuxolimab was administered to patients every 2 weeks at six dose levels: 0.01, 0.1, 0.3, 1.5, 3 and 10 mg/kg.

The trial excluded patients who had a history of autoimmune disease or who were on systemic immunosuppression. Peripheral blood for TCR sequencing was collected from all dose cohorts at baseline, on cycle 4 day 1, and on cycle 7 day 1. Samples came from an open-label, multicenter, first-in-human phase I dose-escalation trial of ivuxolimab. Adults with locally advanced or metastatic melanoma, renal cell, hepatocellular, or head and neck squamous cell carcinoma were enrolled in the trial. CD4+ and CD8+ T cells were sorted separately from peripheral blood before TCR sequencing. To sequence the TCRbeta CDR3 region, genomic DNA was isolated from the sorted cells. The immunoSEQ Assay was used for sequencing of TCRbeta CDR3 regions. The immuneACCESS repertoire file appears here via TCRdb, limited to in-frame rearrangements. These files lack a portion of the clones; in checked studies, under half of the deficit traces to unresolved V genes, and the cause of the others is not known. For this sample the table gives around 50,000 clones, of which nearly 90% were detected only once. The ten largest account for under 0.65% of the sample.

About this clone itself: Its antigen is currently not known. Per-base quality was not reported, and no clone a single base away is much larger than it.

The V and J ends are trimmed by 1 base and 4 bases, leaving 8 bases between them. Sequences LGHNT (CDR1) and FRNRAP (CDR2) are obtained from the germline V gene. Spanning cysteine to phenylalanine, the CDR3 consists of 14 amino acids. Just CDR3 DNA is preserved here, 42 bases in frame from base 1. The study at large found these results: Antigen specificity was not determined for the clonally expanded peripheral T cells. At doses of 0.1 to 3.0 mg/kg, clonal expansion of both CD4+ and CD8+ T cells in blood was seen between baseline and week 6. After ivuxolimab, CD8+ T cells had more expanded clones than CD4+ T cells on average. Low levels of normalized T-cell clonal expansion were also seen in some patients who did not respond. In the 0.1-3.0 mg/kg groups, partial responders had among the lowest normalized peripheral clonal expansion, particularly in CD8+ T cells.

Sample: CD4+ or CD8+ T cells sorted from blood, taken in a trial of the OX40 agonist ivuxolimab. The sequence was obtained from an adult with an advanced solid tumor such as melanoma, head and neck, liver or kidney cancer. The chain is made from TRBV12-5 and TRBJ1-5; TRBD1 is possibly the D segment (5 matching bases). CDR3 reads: CASGLGQPNQPQHF. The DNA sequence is TGTGCTAGTGGTTTGGGACAGCCTAATCAGCCCCAGCATTTT. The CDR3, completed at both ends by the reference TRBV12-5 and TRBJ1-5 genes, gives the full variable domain DARVTQTPRHKVTEMGQEVTMRCQPILGHNTVFWYRQTMMQGLELLAYFRNRAPLDDSGMPKDRFSAEMPDATLATLKIQPSEPRDSAVYFCASGLGQPNQPQHFGDGTRLSIL.